These 15 T cell receptor beta chains share one sample of origin, sequenced in a study of T-cell memory formation after mild COVID-19. MiXCR, applied by TCRdb to the 5' RACE reads, yields one record per CDR3 protein. The sample carries about 450,000 distinct CDR3 sequences, under 25% recorded once. Sequences were obtained from PBMCs or a T cell subset sorted from them (not recorded which). These receptors all stem from an adult woman who had mild COVID-19 (a few samples of this study predate the infection). Cell type and time point are not known.

This rearrangement joins TRBV2 to TRBJ2-5; TRBD2 is a possible D gene (7 bases). With 6 bases removed from V and 9 bases from J, the gap between germline ends came to 17 bases. The CDR3 loop spans 13 amino acids. Germline V lookup: CDR1 SNHLY, CDR2 FYNNEI. The CDR3 DNA reads TGTGCCAGCAGCGGGGAGGGGGGTCTGGCCCAGTACTTC. Encoded protein: CASSGEGGLAQYF. Full variable domain (missing parts from reference TRBV2 and TRBJ2-5): EPEVTQTPSHQVTQMGQEVILRCVPISNHLYFYWYRQILGQKVEFLVSFYNNEISEKSEIFDDQFSVERPDGSNFTLKIRSTKLEDSAMYFCASSGEGGLAQYFGPGTRLLVL.

A single count supports this clonotype. The chain combines TRBV6-5 with TRBJ2-2; 10 bases map to TRBD2. J lost 6 bases, V lost 4 bases, and 8 bases had no gene match. CDR1 is MNHEY, CDR2 SVGAGI, per germline. The length of the CDR3 is 16 residues. The CDR3 DNA sequence: TGTGCCAGCAGTTCACCAGCGGGGGGGCTTCCCGGGGAGCTGTTTTTT. It encodes CASSSPAGGLPGELFF.

This chain links TRBV12-3 or TRBV12-4 with TRBJ2-7, with 7 bases fitting TRBD2. The CDR3 is 17 residues long. With V trimmed by 5 bases and J by 0 bases, 13 bases remained unmatched. As DNA, the CDR3 is TGTGCCAGCAGTAAGAGCTCGGGAGGCGTATTCTCCTACGAGCAGTACTTC. This codes for CASSKSSGGVFSYEQYF.

This clonotype turned up a few times. J is TRBJ2-7 and V is TRBV5-5; no reliable D call. CDR3 size: 16 residues. V was shortened by 1 base and J by 5 bases, with 19 bases between the two germline ends. Germline V gene sequence: CDR1 SGHKS, CDR2 YYEKEE (reference sequence). The DNA of the CDR3 is TGTGCCAGCAGCTTGCTTCCGGTCCGGGCTCAGAACGAGCAGTACTTC. Protein: CASSLLPVRAQNEQYF.

The rearrangement links TRBV5-1 to TRBJ2-5; D possibly uses TRBD1 or TRBD2 (5 bases each). The V and J ends lost 2 bases and 3 bases respectively, with 14 bases between them. Germline V CDR1 and CDR2: SGHRS, YFSETQ. The CDR3 is 15 residues long. For the CDR3, the DNA is TGCGCCAGCAGCTTTTATGGGGGAGTGGAAGAGACCCAGTACTTC. Amino acid sequence: CASSFYGGVEETQYF.

This clonotype was counted a few times. The V call is TRBV7-3, the J call TRBJ2-1; 8 nucleotides match TRBD2. V shed 5 bases and J 6 bases; nucleotides not matched to a gene: 6. CDR3 size: 14 residues. Germline-derived CDR1 and CDR2 are SGHTA and FQGTGA. This chain's CDR3 is CASSPFGGGNEQFF. In DNA form, the CDR3 reads TGTGCCAGCAGCCCCTTCGGGGGGGGCAATGAGCAGTTCTTC.

This clonotype was picked up a small number of times. The chain couples TRBV5-1 to TRBJ2-1; 13 nucleotides match TRBD2. This CDR3 spans 16 amino acids. Germline CDR1 and CDR2: SGHRS and YFSETQ. V dropped 4 bases and J dropped 5; count of bases not matched to a gene: 6. CDR3 amino acids: CASSPGTSGIDNEQFF. The CDR3 coding sequence is TGCGCCAGCAGCCCCGGGACTAGCGGGATCGACAATGAGCAGTTCTTC.

This chain connects TRBV7-8 to TRBJ1-5, with TRBD1 identical over 7 bases. In germline, CDR1 is SGHVS, CDR2 FQNEAQ. This CDR3 spans 15 amino acids. J was trimmed by 2 bases and V by 2 bases; bases with no gene match: 3. The DNA of the CDR3 is TGTGCCAGCAGCTTATATGGACAGGGCAATCAGCCCCAGCATTTT. The encoded protein is CASSLYGQGNQPQHF. Full variable domain (remainder filled in from reference TRBV7-8 and TRBJ1-5): GAGVSQSPRYKVAKRGQDVALRCDPISGHVSLFWYQQALGQGPEFLTYFQNEAQLDKSGLPSDRFFAERPEGSVSTLKIQRTQQEDSAVYLCASSLYGQGNQPQHFGDGTRLSIL.

A few counts support this clonotype. J is TRBJ2-1 and V is TRBV29-1; D is undetermined. CDR3 size: 12 residues. The V end was cut by 7 bases, the J end by 0 bases, with 7 bases between. Germline assignment: CDR1 SQVTM and CDR2 ANQGSEA. The CDR3 is CSAPFSYNEQFF. CDR3 nucleotides: TGCAGCGCCCCCTTCTCCTACAATGAGCAGTTCTTC.

There are a few counts of this clonotype. The V gene is TRBV27, the J gene TRBJ2-7, with 7 bases aligning to TRBD1. Per the germline V gene, CDR1 is MNHEY and CDR2 is SMNVEV (reference sequence). The CDR3 spans 14 residues. Trimming at V came to 2 bases and at J to 2 bases, leaving 3 bases not matched to a gene. The CDR3 region is CASSLKTGPYEQYF. CDR3 nucleotide sequence: TGTGCCAGCAGTTTAAAGACAGGGCCCTACGAGCAGTACTTC.

The V and J genes are TRBV6-5 and TRBJ1-5; tentatively, D is TRBD1 (5 bases). The CDR3 extends over 16 amino acids. CDR1 is MNHEY and CDR2 is SVGAGI in the germline V gene. The germline V and J ends were trimmed by 2 bases and 5 bases, with 16 bases remaining between them. The chain's CDR3 is CASSYSRDGSYQPQHF. The CDR3 region has the DNA TGTGCCAGCAGTTACAGCAGGGACGGCTCTTATCAGCCCCAGCATTTT.

This sequence joins TRBV27 and TRBJ1-2, with a possible D match to TRBD1 (5 bases). The V end was cut by 6 bases, the J end by 1 base, with 12 bases between. Germline V gene data show CDR1 as MNHEY and CDR2 as SMNVEV (reference sequence). This CDR3 has 14 amino acids. The CDR3 is CASSQTARNYGYTF. The DNA for the CDR3 is TGTGCCAGCAGCCAGACAGCCCGTAACTATGGCTACACCTTC.

The chain links TRBV7-2 to TRBJ2-1, with 8 bases identical to TRBD1. This CDR3 is 14 amino acids long. The trim removed 7 bases at V and 6 bases at J, leaving 8 bases unmatched. Germline V gives CDR1 SGHTA, CDR2 FQGNSA. CDR3 amino acids: CASILGQASNEQFF. The CDR3 DNA reads TGTGCCAGCATCTTGGGACAGGCCAGCAATGAGCAGTTCTTC.

The chain recombines TRBV7-9 with TRBJ2-3, with D unresolved. Trimming removed 1 base from V and 2 bases from J, with 10 bases in between. Germline V lookup: CDR1 SEHNR, CDR2 FQNEAQ (reference sequence). The CDR3 runs 15 residues. Written as DNA, the CDR3 is TGTGCCAGCAGCTTAGGTCCGGTCCACACAGATACGCAGTATTTT. It encodes CASSLGPVHTDTQYF.

This clonotype was seen repeatedly, ten times or more. The CDR3 spells CASSSSDRGDNEQFF. For the CDR3, the DNA is TGTGCCAGCAGCTCCTCGGACAGGGGCGACAATGAGCAGTTCTTC. This chain joins TRBV11-2 and TRBJ2-1, with 9 nucleotides matching TRBD1. The junction had 6 bases not matched to a gene; V was cut back by 4 bases and J by 5 bases. Germline V gene sequence: CDR1 SGHAT, CDR2 FQNNGV. The CDR3 extends over 15 amino acids.